This entry concerns a single T cell receptor beta chain. The antigen is not known. Method: immunoSEQ multiplex PCR; TCRdb's copy keeps in-frame clones and lacks some. The table lists around 80,000 clones, roughly 89% of them singletons. The entry originates in a study of brain T cells in children with intractable seizures. Only cases whose brain tissue showed the highest T cell transcript signatures were sequenced. Pre-surgery treatment included at least one anti-epileptic drug. Study-level results: Clones missing pre-surgery may reflect undersampling of that blood sample.

The specimen comprised peripheral blood, sampled at surgery. The sequence came from a girl aged 2 to 9 with Rasmussen encephalitis and intractable seizures.

Here the CDR3 reads CASSHSTETYSPLHF. CDR3 bases: TGTGCCAGCAGCCACTCGACAGAGACCTATTCACCCCTCCACTTT. The chain joins TRBV3-1 (or the pseudogene TRBV3-2) to TRBJ1-6; D is perhaps TRBD1 (5 bases). This CDR3 spans 15 amino acids. CDR1 is LGHDT, CDR2 YNNKEL, per germline (reference sequence). Between the trimmed V and J ends, which lost 3 bases and 8 bases, there was a span of 14 bases.